Listed here are 7 T cell receptor beta chains from one sample, sequenced in a study of siplizumab effects on memory and regulatory T cells. Sequencing was performed with immunoSEQ multiplex PCR; in TCRdb, only in-frame clones are kept and a portion is missing. The data contain 100,000 to 110,000 clones, 80% to 95% of them singletons. The sequenced material came from CD4+ T cells sorted from blood. Source of these receptors: a human donor in good health.

A remark on this clone: Other DNA sequences in this sample translate to the same CDR3. V usage is TRBV6-5 and J usage is TRBJ1-3, with a weak D call TRBD1 (5 bases). V lost 8 bases, J lost 0 bases, and 11 bases lay in between. Germline V lookup: CDR1 MNHEY, CDR2 SVGAGI. The CDR3 has 14 amino acids. The CDR3 here is CASQDSVSGNTIYF. CDR3 coding DNA: TGTGCCAGCCAAGACAGCGTCTCTGGAAACACCATATATTTT.

The chain uses TRBV7-3 and TRBJ2-5; 10 bases agree with TRBD2. Germline V CDR1 and CDR2: SGHTA, FQGTGA. The CDR3 spans 14 residues. V trimming: 2 bases; J trimming: 5 bases; junction bases outside the gene matches: 2. The DNA of the CDR3 is TGTGCCAGCAGCTTATCGACTAGCGGGGAGACCCAGTACTTC. Its protein product is CASSLSTSGETQYF.

The gene calls are TRBV5-1 and TRBJ2-3, with TRBD2 identical over 12 bases. CDR3 length: 18 residues. The V and J ends lost 0 bases and 0 bases, in that order; junction bases with no gene match: 5. Germline CDR1 reads SGHRS; CDR2 reads YFSETQ. The CDR3 DNA follows: TGCGCCAGCAGCTTGGCGACTAGCGGGGGCCTTAGCACAGATACGCAGTATTTT. This sequence encodes CASSLATSGGLSTDTQYF.

The sample holds a few counts of this clone. The chain has TRBV6-5 and TRBJ1-2, with 8 bases aligning to TRBD1. This CDR3 has 14 amino acids. Trimming cost V 5 bases and J 10 bases; bases outside gene matches: 12. Germline loops: CDR1 MNHEY, CDR2 SVGAGI. CDR3 DNA sequence: TGTGCCAGCAGTCCAACACGACAGGGGATTGACTACACCTTC. This encodes CASSPTRQGIDYTF.

This sequence joins TRBV6-6 and TRBJ2-7, with 10 nucleotides matching TRBD1. After removal of 10 bases from V and 7 bases from J, the junction contained 10 bases not matched to a gene. The germline V gene encodes CDR1 MNHNY and CDR2 SVGAGI (reference sequence). This CDR3 contains 13 residues. The CDR3 DNA sequence: TGTGCCACCGCGACAGGGGGCATTGGGGAGCAGTACTTC. It codes for CATATGGIGEQYF.

The rearrangement joins TRBV7-3 to TRBJ2-1; 8 nucleotides line up with TRBD2. Per the germline V gene, CDR1 is SGHTA and CDR2 is FQGTGA. J was trimmed by 5 bases and V by 5 bases; bases with no gene match: 5. CDR3 size: 14 residues. The CDR3 DNA sequence: TGTGCCAGCAGCCCGGGACTAGGGAACAATGAGCAGTTCTTC. It translates to CASSPGLGNNEQFF.

V and J are TRBV6-1 and TRBJ1-2; D ambiguous. The CDR3 extends over 14 amino acids. Trimming shortened V by 8 bases and J by 4 bases, and 17 bases separated the two germline ends. Germline assignment: CDR1 MNHNS and CDR2 SASEGT. The CDR3 sequence is CASRPFNRLYGYTF. The CDR3, as DNA: TGTGCCAGCCGGCCGTTTAACAGACTCTATGGCTACACCTTC.